The present T cell receptor beta chain was sequenced within a study of CD8 T cells in ankylosing spondylitis. TCRdb re-called the 5' RACE reads with MiXCR, one entry per CDR3 protein. Of approximately 550,000 distinct CDR3 sequences in the sample, roughly 13% are singletons; the top ten hold about 6.5%. Findings of the study overall: In ankylosing spondylitis patients, matched synovial fluid reportedly showed significant enrichment of disease-linked clones. Ankylosing spondylitis blood appeared to be characterized by a TCR beta motif of under 10 highly homologous variants. Peripheral blood samples showed relatively rare disease-linked clones, and these clones were CD8+.

A remark on this clonotype: Its cognate antigen is unknown.

The CDR3 has 14 residues. Between the trimmed V and J ends, which lost 3 bases and 2 bases, there was a span of 10 bases. Germline CDR1 MDHEN, CDR2 SYDVKM. The clonotype originates from a male donor with ankylosing spondylitis. Sequenced material: blood, either unsorted or a sorted T cell fraction (not recorded which). The genes are TRBV28 and TRBJ2-5, with D uncertain. In nucleotides, the CDR3 is TGTGCCAGCAGTTTGCCTACAGCTCAAGAGACCCAGTACTTC. It specifies CASSLPTAQETQYF.